Given below is one T cell receptor (beta chain) in context. Its antigen target is currently unknown. Base qualities are not recorded, but no much larger clone differs from it by a single base. The data stem from a study of cytomegalovirus exposure and HLA in healthy donors (dated by TCRdb to about 2017). Looking at the study overall: An earlier analysis of under 600 of the donors reported about 250 Gb of sequence data and 117 million unique TCR beta sequences from 150 million to 200 million T cells. Along with the roughly 670-subject first cohort, a separate validation cohort of over a hundred different subjects was used. The aim of the study was to test whether cataloging public T cell receptors could identify signatures of past pathogen exposure. An earlier analysis of several hundred of the donors applied high-throughput TCR beta sequencing to assess whether each TCR beta V gene segment acted as functional or pseudogenic. Using immunosequencing, the study profiled T cell repertoires from about 650 subjects and related those repertoires to cytomegalovirus serostatus. HLA typing covered class I and class II loci at four-digit resolution. A later genetic analysis used genome-wide SNP genotypes for about three fifths of the 666 donors, treating that subset as a discovery cohort. The later analysis used no new phenotypic data to find candidate immune exposures, relying instead on TCR beta sequences and their occurrence across donors. To predict cytomegalovirus infection status, the study combined high-throughput TCR immunosequencing, statistical association of individual TCRs with disease status, and machine learning. To study patterns of TCR occurrence, a later analysis re-analyzed previously published TCR beta repertoires from 666 donors and added high-resolution HLA genotyping. Typing coverage differed by locus: A, B, C, DRB1 and DQB1 were typed in about 620-630 donors, DQA1 in about 500, DPA1 in over 600, and DPB1 in roughly 470. Because of strong linkage in the cohort, roughly five DR-DQ haplotypes were treated as single units for association and clustering. An early release covering roughly 600 HLA-typed donors comprised approximately 300 gigabases of sequencing data and around 80 million unique TCR sequences. Among the roughly 430 genotyped donors, approximately 81% belonged to the genetic ancestry cluster associated with self-reported Caucasian donors. All discovery cohort repertoires had been generated on a single sequencing platform. Donor age, sex, ethnicity and CMV serostatus were compiled alongside the repertoire data. Among over 350 genotyped donors of the cohort, an average of 235,054 unique TCR beta nucleotide sequences were sequenced per donor, roughly a sixth of them non-productive.

The library came from the immunoSEQ multiplex PCR assay. A mixture of 60 forward primers for TCR Vbeta segments and 13 reverse primers for TCR Jbeta segments was used in the multiplex PCR. Amplification of the CDR3 region of rearranged TCR beta genes was performed with a multiplex PCR assay on genomic DNA. The amplified TCR beta libraries were sequenced on the Illumina HiSeq System as 87-base-pair reads. The authors' analysis ran thus. A later analysis counted approximately 76 million unique TCR beta chains across the 550 to 700 repertoires, and around 9.9 million of these chains were shared by at least two donors. Raw reads were error-corrected and collapsed into unique sequences with a nearest-neighbor algorithm that merged closely related sequences to remove PCR and sequencing errors. V, D and J gene segments were assigned by aligning CDR3 sequences to IMGT reference sequences. For a sequence to be retained, at least a six-nucleotide match to both a V gene segment and a J gene segment was required. A rearrangement was called productive if the CDR3 had no stop codons and remained in frame with V and J, and every other rearrangement was called non-productive. Following IMGT convention, CDR3 was defined as the stretch from the second conserved V-encoded cysteine to the conserved J-encoded phenylalanine. In an earlier analysis of around 570 of the donors, sequences lacking an unambiguous match to a single V gene segment were excluded. In an earlier analysis of 500 to 750 of the donors, V segments were called functional above 56.7% productive rearrangements and were called segregating when the between-donor standard deviation exceeded 5%. A statistical classification framework was built to diagnose cytomegalovirus status from the catalog of TCR beta chain sequences. V and J gene assignment, in a later analysis, came from comparing TCR nucleotide sequences with IMGT/GENE-DB human TR gene sequences. The TCRdist pipeline was used in a later analysis to assign CDR3 sequences and most-parsimonious VDJ recombination scenarios. In a later analysis, each TCR beta chain was defined by its CDR3 amino acid sequence together with its V-gene family, and reads lacking a unique V-gene family were excluded. In a later analysis, fewer than 650 highly shared, low-generation-probability nucleotide sequences were removed to address suspected cross-contamination and a sequencing artifact. For each public chain, a later analysis derived a clonal expansion index from normalized ranks of inferred template counts within each repertoire. Generation probabilities in a later analysis came from a VDJ recombination model fitted to out-of-frame rearrangements, and those results were checked against IGoR. Hypergeometric tests were used in a later analysis to score TCR-TCR, TCR-HLA and TCR-CMV co-occurrence, with a repertoire-size bias correction applied to the TCR pairs. To estimate false discovery rates, a later analysis permuted the HLA or CMV assignments 20 times. In a later analysis, co-occurring TCRs were grouped using DBSCAN, and TCRdist sequence similarity was added for clustering within HLA-allele-positive subsets. Repertoires with fewer than 30,000 or more than 120,000 public chains, plus five repertoires with anomalous nucleotide sharing, were excluded from co-occurrence clustering. Here the immuneACCESS table is served through TCRdb, limited to in-frame sequences with V and J called. Missing clones are a known gap in these copies; in checked studies unresolved V genes cover under half, and the rest lacks a known reason. The V and J calls and clone size come from that table; D and trimming were worked out from the DNA. In this sample the table shows 64,000 or so clones, approximately 85% of which occur a single time. 9.5% to 12% of the sample comes from the top ten.

Beyond this particular receptor, the publication reports: Because counts were too low, some 17 rarely observed V segments, including chromosome 9 orphons, were excluded from the earlier analysis of several hundred of the donors. When HLA alleles, especially DR and DQ, strongly co-occurred, attributing TCR associations to individual alleles was difficult. In a later analysis, some 17,000 TCR beta sequences were associated with specific HLA alleles at a false discovery rate of 0.05. CMV serostatus was the only immune exposure information available for the cohort. According to the authors, the approach could potentially be generalized to other disease states and immunological phenotypes. Compared with equally common non-associated chains, HLA-associated TCR beta chains in a later analysis were more clonally expanded and had lower generation probabilities. Several of the top co-occurrence clusters appeared to be linked to parvovirus B19, influenza, CMV and Epstein-Barr virus, according to a later analysis. Linkage disequilibrium might explain the correlated functional status among segregating V segments, but an unknown experimental factor could not be excluded. Broadly in line with IMGT annotations, most TCR beta V segments showed up in productive rearrangements about 90% or about 30% of the time in an earlier analysis of about 500 of the donors. A total of fewer than 200 TCR beta chains were listed by the study as associated with cytomegalovirus. In a later analysis, the rate of TCR association differed among HLA loci, with DRB1 alleles having the most associated TCRs and HLA-C alleles having the fewest. HLA typing was unavailable for some donors at each locus, so association tests used only the typed subset. Three of the identified cytomegalovirus-associated TCR beta chains were confirmed in vitro to be specific for cytomegalovirus antigens. In a later genetic analysis, fewer N-insertions in productive TCRs were reported among donors in an Asian-associated ancestry cluster than the approximately 710-donor mean. A further reported finding was that TCR beta sequences accurately predicted the HLA-A and HLA-B alleles for most subjects in the first cohort. Because the 87-base-pair reads could not distinguish some IMGT-functional V segments, including TRBV6-2 and TRBV6-3, those segments were excluded. A group of highly shared sequence variants was considered likely to be a technical artifact of the sequencing pipeline. V-gene and J-gene trimming of TCR beta chains was associated with a missense DCLRE1C variant in a later genetic analysis, and the association was replicated in an independent cohort. Sequencing depth was assumed to be roughly uniform across donors in the presence/absence analyses, though that assumption may not hold. Most CMV-associated TCR beta chains appeared to be HLA-restricted in a later analysis, and the HLA associations seemed to be driven largely by CMV exposure. Across donors, most TCR sequences were observed very rarely, whereas some public TCRs were present in many individuals. In this cohort, only TCR beta chains were sequenced, and detectable features were limited by the absence of alpha or paired-chain data. Cytomegalovirus status was reported to be diagnosed by the classifier with high specificity and sensitivity in both the original and validation cohorts.

The CDR3 sequence holds 19 residues, the cysteine and phenylalanine included. Solely the CDR3 DNA is kept, with 57 bases framed from the first base. The germline V gene yields SGHRS for CDR1 and YFSETQ for CDR2. Trimming takes 0 bases from V and 4 bases from J, and the germline ends sit 26 bases apart. The cohort consisted of 666 healthy bone marrow donors. At the time of sampling, all cohort members were nominally healthy, though unrecorded immune exposures were likely present. The donor was CMV seronegative and belonged to the group of 350 or so seronegative cohort members. A peripheral blood sample was provided by each donor, and peripheral blood mononuclear cells were used for TCR beta sequencing. Genomic DNA extraction from the blood cell samples was performed with the Qiagen DNeasy Blood Extraction Kit.

The chain couples TRBV5-1 to TRBJ2-7; a tentative D match to TRBD1 spans 5 bases. The sequence was obtained from a female donor in good health and CMV-seronegative. What was sequenced was PBMCs. The CDR3 amino acid sequence is: CASSLALQVSGSGLYEQYF. The DNA sequence is given as TGCGCCAGCAGCTTGGCCTTACAGGTATCCGGGTCAGGGCTGTACGAGCAGTACTTC.